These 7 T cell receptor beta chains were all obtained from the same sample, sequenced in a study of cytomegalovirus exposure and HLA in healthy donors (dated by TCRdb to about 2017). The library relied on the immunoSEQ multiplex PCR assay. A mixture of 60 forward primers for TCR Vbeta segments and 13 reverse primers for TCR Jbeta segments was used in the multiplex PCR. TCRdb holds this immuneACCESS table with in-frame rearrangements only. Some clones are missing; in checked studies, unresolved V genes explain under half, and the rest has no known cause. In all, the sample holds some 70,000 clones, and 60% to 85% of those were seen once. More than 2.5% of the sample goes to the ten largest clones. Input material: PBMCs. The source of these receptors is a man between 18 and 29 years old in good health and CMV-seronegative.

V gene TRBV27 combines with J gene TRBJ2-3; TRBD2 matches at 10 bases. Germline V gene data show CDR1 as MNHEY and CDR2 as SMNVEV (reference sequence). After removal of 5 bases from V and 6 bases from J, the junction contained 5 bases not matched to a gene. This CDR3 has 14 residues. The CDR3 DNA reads TGTGCCAGCAGTGAAGGGACTAGCGTGGATACGCAGTATTTT. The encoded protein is CASSEGTSVDTQYF.

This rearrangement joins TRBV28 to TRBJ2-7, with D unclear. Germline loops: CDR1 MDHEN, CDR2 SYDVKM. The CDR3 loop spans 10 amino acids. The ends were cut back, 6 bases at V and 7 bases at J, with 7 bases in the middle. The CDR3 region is CASSLGEQYV. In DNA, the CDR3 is TGTGCCAGCAGCTTGGGAGAGCAGTACGTC.

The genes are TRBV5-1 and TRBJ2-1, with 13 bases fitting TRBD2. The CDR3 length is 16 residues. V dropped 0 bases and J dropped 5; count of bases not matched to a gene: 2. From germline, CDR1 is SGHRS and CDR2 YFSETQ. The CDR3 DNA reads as TGCGCCAGCAGCTTGGGGGGGACTAGCGGGAACAATGAGCAGTTCTTC. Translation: CASSLGGTSGNNEQFF.

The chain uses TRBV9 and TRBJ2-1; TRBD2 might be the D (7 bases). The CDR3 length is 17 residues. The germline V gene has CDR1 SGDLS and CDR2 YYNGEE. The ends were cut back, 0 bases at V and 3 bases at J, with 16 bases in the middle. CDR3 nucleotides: TGTGCCAGCAGCGTAGAAACAAGGGGGGGCCACTACAATGAGCAGTTCTTC. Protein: CASSVETRGGHYNEQFF.

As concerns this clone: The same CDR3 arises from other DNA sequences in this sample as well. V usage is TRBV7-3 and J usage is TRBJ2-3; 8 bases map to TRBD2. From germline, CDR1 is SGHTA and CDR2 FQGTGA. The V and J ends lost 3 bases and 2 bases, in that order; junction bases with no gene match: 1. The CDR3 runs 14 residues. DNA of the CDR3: TGTGCCAGCAGCTTGGGACTAGACACAGATACGCAGTATTTT. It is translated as CASSLGLDTDTQYF.

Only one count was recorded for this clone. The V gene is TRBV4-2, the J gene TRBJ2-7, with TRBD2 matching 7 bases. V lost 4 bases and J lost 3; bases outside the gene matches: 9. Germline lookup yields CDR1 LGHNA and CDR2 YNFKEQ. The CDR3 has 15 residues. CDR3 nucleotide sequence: TGTGCCAGCAGCCGCGCCCCTCGGGGGGACTACGAGCAGTACTTC. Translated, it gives CASSRAPRGDYEQYF.

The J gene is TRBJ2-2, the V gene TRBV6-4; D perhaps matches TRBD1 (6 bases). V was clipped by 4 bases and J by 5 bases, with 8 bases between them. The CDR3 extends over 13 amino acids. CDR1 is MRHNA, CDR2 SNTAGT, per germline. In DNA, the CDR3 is TGTGCCAGCAGTGCTCAGGGGACCGGGGAGCTGTTTTTT. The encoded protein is CASSAQGTGELFF.